The rows below give T cell receptor beta chains drawn from one sample of a study of blood T cell repertoires in COVID-19. The repertoire was sequenced with immunoSEQ multiplex PCR; TCRdb's copy has only in-frame clones and lacks some. The data hold roughly 100,000 clones, with around 90% observed a single time. Sequenced material: peripheral blood. The source of these receptors is an elderly woman with active COVID-19. Both conserved end residues are part of each CDR3. A D gene is named only where the DNA matches it firmly. The size of a clone is reported for some rows only, either as once, few or many, or as a class for expanded clones.

TRBJ1-5,TRBV28,TRBD1,14,-,TGTGCCAGCAGTCACCGACAGGGCAGTCAGCCCCAGCATTTT,CASSHRQGSQPQHF
TRBJ2-4,TRBV4-3,-,13,-,TGCGCCAGCAGCCAAGATCTGAGAAACATTCAGTACTTC,CASSQDLRNIQYF
TRBJ1-6,TRBV11-2,-,16,-,TGTGCCAGCAGCTTCTCATGGGCAGCTTCAAATTCACCCCTCCACTTT,CASSFSWAASNSPLHF
TRBJ2-7,TRBV5-6,-,15,-,TGTGCCAGCACCGGGAGACAAACTTTGATCCGGGAGCAGTACTTC,CASTGRQTLIREQYF
TRBJ1-1,TRBV6-4,-,14,-,TGTGCCAGCAGTGGGGGGGGGCAGAACACTGAAGCTTTCTTT,CASSGGGQNTEAFF
TRBJ2-1,TRBV24-1,-,13,once,TGTGCCACCGGCGCCGCAGGCCGCAATGAGCAGTTCTTC,CATGAAGRNEQFF
TRBJ2-7,TRBV7-2,TRBD1,15,-,TGTGCCAGCAGCCCCACCGGGACAGGGGGCAACGAGCAGTACTTC,CASSPTGTGGNEQYF
TRBJ1-4,TRBV28,-,16,few,TGTGCCAGCCAGAAGAGGGAGGGGGCAACTAATGAAAAACTGTTTTTT,CASQKREGATNEKLFF
TRBJ2-1,TRBV9,-,15,-,TGTGCCAGCAGCGTGGAGACGCATAACTACAATGAGCAGTTCTTC,CASSVETHNYNEQFF
TRBJ2-1,TRBV2,TRBD2,15,-,TGTGCCAGCAGAGTTATAGCGGGAGGGTCGGGTGAGCAGTTCTTC,CASRVIAGGSGEQFF
TRBJ2-1,TRBV3-1/TRBV3-2,TRBD2,15,-,TGTGCCAGCAGCCAATCTGCTAGCGGGAGGAATGAGCAGTTCTTC,CASSQSASGRNEQFF